This T cell receptor (beta chain) was identified in a study of blood T cell repertoires in COVID-19. Study background: The origin of the acute and convalescent COVID-19 samples was the United States, Italy and Spain. Sources were T cells, B-cell-depleted T cells, or PBMCs; the material itself was cDNA or gDNA.

How the authors handled the data: From reference gene primer amplification, estimates of nucleated cell counts were derived. Profiled with immunoSEQ multiplex PCR; TCRdb holds only in-frame clones, not every one. D and trimming were read from the DNA, whereas the V and J calls and clone size are those reported in that table. This table holds around 100,000 clones, about 85% found once. J was trimmed by 4 bases and V by 4 bases; bases with no gene match: 2. This CDR3 comprises 14 residues. The germline V gene encodes CDR1 MDHEN and CDR2 SYDVKM. The TCR was taken from a man aged 35 to 55 with acute or convalescent COVID-19. The sequencing input was peripheral blood. The gene calls are TRBV28 and TRBJ2-1, with TRBD2 identical over 9 bases. DNA for the CDR3: TGTGCCAGCAGTTGGCTAGCGGGGTACAATGAGCAGTTCTTC. Its protein product is CASSWLAGYNEQFF.